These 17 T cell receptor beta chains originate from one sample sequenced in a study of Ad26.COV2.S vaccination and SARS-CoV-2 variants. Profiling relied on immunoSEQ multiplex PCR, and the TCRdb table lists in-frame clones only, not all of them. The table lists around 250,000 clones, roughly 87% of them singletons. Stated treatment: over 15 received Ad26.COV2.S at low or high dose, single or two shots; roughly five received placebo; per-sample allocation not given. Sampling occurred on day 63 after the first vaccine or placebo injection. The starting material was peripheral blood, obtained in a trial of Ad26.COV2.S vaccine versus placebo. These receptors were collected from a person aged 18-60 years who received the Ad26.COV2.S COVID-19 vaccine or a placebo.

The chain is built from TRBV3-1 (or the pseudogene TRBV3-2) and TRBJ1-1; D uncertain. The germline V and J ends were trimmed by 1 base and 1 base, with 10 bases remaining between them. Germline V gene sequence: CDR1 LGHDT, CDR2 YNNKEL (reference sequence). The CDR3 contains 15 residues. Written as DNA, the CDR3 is TGTGCCAGCAGCCAAGGAATGGCCAAGAACACTGAAGCTTTCTTT. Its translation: CASSQGMAKNTEAFF.

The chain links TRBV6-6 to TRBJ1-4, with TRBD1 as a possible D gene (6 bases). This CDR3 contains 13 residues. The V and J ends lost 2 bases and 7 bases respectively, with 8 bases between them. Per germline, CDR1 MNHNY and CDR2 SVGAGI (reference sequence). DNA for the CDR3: TGTGCCAGCAGTTACAGGGGGGTTGAAAAACTGTTTTTT. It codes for CASSYRGVEKLFF.

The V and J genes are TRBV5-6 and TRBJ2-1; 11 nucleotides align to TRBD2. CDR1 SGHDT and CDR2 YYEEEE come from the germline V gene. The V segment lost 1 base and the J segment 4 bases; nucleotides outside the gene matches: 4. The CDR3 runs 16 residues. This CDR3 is CASSLLTSGDYNEQFF. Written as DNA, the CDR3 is TGTGCCAGCAGCTTGTTGACTAGCGGGGATTACAATGAGCAGTTCTTC. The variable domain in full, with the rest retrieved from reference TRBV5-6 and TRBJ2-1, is DAGVTQSPTHLIKTRGQQVTLRCSPKSGHDTVSWYQQALGQGPQFIFQYYEEEERQRGNFPDRFSGHQFPNYSSELNVNALLLGDSALYLCASSLLTSGDYNEQFFGPGTRLTVL.

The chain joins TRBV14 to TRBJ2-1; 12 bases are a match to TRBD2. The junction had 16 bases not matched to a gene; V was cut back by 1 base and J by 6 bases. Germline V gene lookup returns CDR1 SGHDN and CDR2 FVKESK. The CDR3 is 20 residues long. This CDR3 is CASSQGAPGLAGRGANEQFF. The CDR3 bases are TGTGCCAGCAGCCAAGGGGCACCGGGACTAGCGGGCCGAGGAGCCAATGAGCAGTTCTTC.

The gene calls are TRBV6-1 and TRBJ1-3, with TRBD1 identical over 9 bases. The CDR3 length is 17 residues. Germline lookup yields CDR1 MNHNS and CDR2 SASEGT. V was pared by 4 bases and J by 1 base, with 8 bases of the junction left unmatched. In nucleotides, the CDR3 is TGTGCCAGCAGTGGAGTTACAGGGGGCGCGTCTGGAAACACCATATATTTT. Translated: CASSGVTGGASGNTIYF.

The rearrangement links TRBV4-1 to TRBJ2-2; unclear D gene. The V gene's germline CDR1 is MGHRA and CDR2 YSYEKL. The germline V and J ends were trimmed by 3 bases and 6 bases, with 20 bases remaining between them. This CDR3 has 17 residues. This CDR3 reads CASSHEDIRLVAGELFF. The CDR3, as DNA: TGCGCCAGCAGCCACGAAGATATCAGGTTGGTCGCCGGGGAGCTGTTTTTT.

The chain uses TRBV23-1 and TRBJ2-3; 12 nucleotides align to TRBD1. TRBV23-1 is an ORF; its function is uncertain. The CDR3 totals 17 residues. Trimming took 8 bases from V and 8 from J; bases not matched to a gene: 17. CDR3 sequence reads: CASSSGPGTGGASTQYF. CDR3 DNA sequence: TGCGCCAGCTCATCGGGCCCCGGGACAGGGGGCGCGAGTACGCAGTATTTT.

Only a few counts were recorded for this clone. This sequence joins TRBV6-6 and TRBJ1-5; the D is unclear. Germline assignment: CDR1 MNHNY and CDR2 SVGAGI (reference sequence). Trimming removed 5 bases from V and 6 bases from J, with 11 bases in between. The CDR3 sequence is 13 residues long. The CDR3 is CASSSTVSQPQHF. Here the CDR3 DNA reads TGTGCCAGCAGTAGTACAGTTTCTCAGCCCCAGCATTTT.

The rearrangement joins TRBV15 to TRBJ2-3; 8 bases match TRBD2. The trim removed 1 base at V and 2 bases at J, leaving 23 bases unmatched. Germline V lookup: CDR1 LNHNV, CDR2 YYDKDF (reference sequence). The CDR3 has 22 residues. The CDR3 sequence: CATSRALMGSGIYDPNTDTQYF. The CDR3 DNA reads TGTGCCACCAGCAGAGCCCTAATGGGTAGCGGGATCTACGATCCGAACACAGATACGCAGTATTTT.

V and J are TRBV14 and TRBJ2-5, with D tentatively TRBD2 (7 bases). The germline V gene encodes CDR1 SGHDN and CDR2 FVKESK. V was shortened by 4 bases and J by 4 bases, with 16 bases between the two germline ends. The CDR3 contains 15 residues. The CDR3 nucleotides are TGTGCCAGCAGCCGTCGAAGCGGGACAAGAGAGACCCAGTACTTC. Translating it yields CASSRRSGTRETQYF.

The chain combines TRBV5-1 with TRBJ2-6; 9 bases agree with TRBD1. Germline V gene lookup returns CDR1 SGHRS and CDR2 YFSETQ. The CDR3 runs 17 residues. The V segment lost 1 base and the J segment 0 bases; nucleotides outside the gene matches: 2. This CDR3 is CASSLTGGGSGANVLTF. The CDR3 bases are TGCGCCAGCAGCTTGACAGGGGGCGGCTCTGGGGCCAACGTCCTGACTTTC.

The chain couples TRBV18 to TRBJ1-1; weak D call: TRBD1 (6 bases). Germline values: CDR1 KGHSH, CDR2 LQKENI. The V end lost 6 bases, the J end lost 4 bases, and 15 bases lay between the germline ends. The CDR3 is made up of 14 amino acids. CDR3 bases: TGTGCCAGCTCGCTCGACGGGGGCCGCACTGAAGCTTTCTTT. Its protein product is CASSLDGGRTEAFF.

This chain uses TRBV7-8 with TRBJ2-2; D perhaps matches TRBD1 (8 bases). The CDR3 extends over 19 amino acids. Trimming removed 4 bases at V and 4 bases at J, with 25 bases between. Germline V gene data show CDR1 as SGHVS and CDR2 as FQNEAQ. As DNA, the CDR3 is TGTGCCAGCAGCTCGACCGCTACACAGGGGGGGCCCAGCACCGGGGAGCTGTTTTTT. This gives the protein CASSSTATQGGPSTGELFF.

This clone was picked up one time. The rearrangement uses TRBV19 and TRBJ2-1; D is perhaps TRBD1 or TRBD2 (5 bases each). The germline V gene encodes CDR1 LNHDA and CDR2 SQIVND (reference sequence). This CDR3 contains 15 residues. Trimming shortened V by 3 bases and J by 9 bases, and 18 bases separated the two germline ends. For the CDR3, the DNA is TGTGCCAGTAGTATCGGAGGACACCCACTAAGTGAGCAGTTCTTC. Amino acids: CASSIGGHPLSEQFF.

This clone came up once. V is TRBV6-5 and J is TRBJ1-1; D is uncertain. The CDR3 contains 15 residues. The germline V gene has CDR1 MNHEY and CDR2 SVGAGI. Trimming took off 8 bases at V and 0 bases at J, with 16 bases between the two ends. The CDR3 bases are TGTGCCAGCGCCGATTTTTCCAGGATGAACACTGAAGCTTTCTTT. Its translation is CASADFSRMNTEAFF.

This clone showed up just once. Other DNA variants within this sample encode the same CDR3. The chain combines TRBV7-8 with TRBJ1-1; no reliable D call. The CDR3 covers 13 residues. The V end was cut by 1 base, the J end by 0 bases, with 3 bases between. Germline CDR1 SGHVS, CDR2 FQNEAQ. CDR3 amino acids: CASSLVVNTEAFF. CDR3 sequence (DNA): TGTGCCAGCAGCTTAGTGGTGAACACTGAAGCTTTCTTT.

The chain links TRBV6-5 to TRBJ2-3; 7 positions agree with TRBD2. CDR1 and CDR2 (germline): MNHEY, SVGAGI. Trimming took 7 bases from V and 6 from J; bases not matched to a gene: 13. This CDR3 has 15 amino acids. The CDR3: CASTRAAGVLDTQYF. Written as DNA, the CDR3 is TGTGCCAGCACTAGGGCGGCGGGAGTCCTCGATACGCAGTATTTT.